This entry concerns a single TCR beta chain. Assay: immunoSEQ multiplex PCR; the TCRdb copy retains only in-frame clones and omits some. The table has a few hundred thousand clones, approximately 85% seen once. These data come from a study of blood T cell repertoires in COVID-19. Germline V gives CDR1 SEHNR, CDR2 FQNEAQ (reference sequence). Trimming shortened V by 6 bases and J by 5 bases, and 20 bases separated the two germline ends. The CDR3 is made up of 17 amino acids. V and J are TRBV7-9 and TRBJ1-6, with D perhaps matching TRBD1 (5 bases). Sequencing input: PBMCs or T cells enriched from blood (not recorded which). The clonotype comes from a young man who had recovered from COVID-19. The CDR3 spells CASRPSSFRVDNSPLHF. The CDR3 DNA reads TGTGCCAGCAGGCCGAGTTCTTTCAGGGTGGATAATTCACCCCTCCACTTT.